This T cell receptor (beta chain) was observed in a study of blood T cells in healthy people across ages (dated by TCRdb to the mid-2010s). Broadly, across the study: Template switching captured roughly one uniquely barcoded TCR beta cDNA molecule per two T cells in model experiments. Age-related changes in TCR beta repertoire diversity were measured in the study by deep sequencing normalized with unique cDNA molecular identifiers. The donors were split into four age groups: young (average approximately 16 years), middle-aged (roughly 39), aged (more than 60) and long-lived (under 90). To avoid experimental bias, donors of different ages were randomly spread across the sequencing lanes. The study analyzed two additional independent replicas of 1 million unique cDNA reads from the same blood draw for two donors, one aged 18 to 30 and one aged 80 or older. What the study reported, not specific to this receptor: As age increased, observed TCR beta diversity per million T cells dropped in a roughly linear way, and a significant reduction was already evident by age about 40. Observed TCR beta diversity correlated strongly with the percentage of naive T cells measured by flow cytometry. Compared with the aged group, the long-lived group had more naive CD4+ T cells, fewer expanded clones and increased TCR diversity, a pattern suggesting age selection. The CMV infection status of donors was not known, potentially confounding age-related changes in expanded clonotypes. Estimates of total diversity from one million sequenced T cells were regarded as lower bounds and underestimates. Conclusive comparison of naive and antigen-experienced compartments was prevented by the profiling of bulk unsorted PBMCs.

The approximately 41 donors, aged roughly 6 to 100 years, were systemically healthy Caucasian individuals from Russia. Around 10 milliliters of peripheral blood were collected from each donor into EDTA-treated Vacutainer tubes. Ficoll-Paque density-gradient centrifugation was used to isolate PBMCs, with at least 7 million per sample. Trizol reagent was used to extract total RNA from the PBMCs, yielding at least 6 micrograms per sample. For every donor, an aliquot of PBMCs went through flow cytometry to measure the percentages of naive CD45RAhigh/CD27high T cells. As regards this clonotype: Its cognate antigen has yet to be identified. Nothing much larger sits one base from this clone, and base qualities are not available.

Compared with germline, V lacks 2 bases and J lacks 5 bases; bases without a gene match: 11. As encoded in the germline V gene, CDR1 is MNHEY while CDR2 is SVGAGI. There are 18 amino acids in the CDR3, from cysteine to phenylalanine inclusive. Left in the record is the CDR3 DNA by itself, 54 bases read in frame from the first base. Receptor amplification or capture employed 5' RACE. The data were produced on an Illumina HiSeq 2500. A second roughly 6 to 12 cycle PCR used a sample-barcoded 5' primer and a J-beta primer mix. A template-switch 5' adaptor carrying 12 random nucleotides introduced a unique molecular identifier onto each TCR beta cDNA molecule. Each sample yielded at least 2.5 million CDR3-containing paired-end reads. All of the RNA was converted into first-strand cDNA using the Mint cDNA synthesis kit, with a TRBC-specific oligonucleotide serving as the primer. After uracil-DNA glycosylase treatment, a first 18-cycle PCR used universal primers M1SS and BC2_uni_R on all cDNA. The authors' pipeline ran thus. Each sample was normalized by randomly selecting 1 million high-quality reads, each carrying a distinct molecular identifier. Instead of being binned into consensus sequences, reads that shared molecular identifiers were thrown out. MiTCR, set to a Q25 quality threshold and the strictest error-elimination algorithm, was used for CDR3 identification, clonotype clustering and error correction. A nonparametric unseen species model with Euler transformation was used to estimate lower-bound total TCR beta diversity. The raw public reads went through TCRdb reprocessing: fastp at Q25, MiXCR clone calling, in-frame beta chains kept. When rows share a CDR3 protein, they turn into one entry using the most common DNA and genes. The V and J calls shown here were made by TCRdb, not taken from the authors' results. Across this sample there are approximately 810,000 distinct CDR3 sequences, with around 36% seen only once. Approximately 12% of the sample rests with the top ten.

Rearrangement joined TRBV6-5 to TRBJ2-2; 10 middle bases align to TRBD1. Sequencing was done on a sample of blood. This TCR derives from a man younger than 35 in good health. The CDR3 has the sequence CASSYRTGTGERTGELFF. The DNA sequence is TGTGCCAGCAGTTACCGCACCGGGACAGGGGAGCGGACCGGGGAGCTGTTTTTT.